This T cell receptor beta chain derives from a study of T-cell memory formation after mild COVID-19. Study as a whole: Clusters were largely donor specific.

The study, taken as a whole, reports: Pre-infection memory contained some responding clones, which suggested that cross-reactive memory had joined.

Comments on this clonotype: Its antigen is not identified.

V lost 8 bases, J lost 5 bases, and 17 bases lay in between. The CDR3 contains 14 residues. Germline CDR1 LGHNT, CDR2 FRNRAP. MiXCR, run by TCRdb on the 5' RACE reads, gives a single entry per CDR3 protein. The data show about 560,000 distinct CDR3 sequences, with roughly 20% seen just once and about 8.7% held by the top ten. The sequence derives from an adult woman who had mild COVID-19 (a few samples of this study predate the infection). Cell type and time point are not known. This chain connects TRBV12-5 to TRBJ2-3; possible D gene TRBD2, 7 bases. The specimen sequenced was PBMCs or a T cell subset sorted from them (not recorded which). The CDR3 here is CASSVGGAKDTQYF. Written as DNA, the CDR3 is TGTGCTAGTTCCGTTGGGGGGGCCAAAGATACGCAGTATTTT.